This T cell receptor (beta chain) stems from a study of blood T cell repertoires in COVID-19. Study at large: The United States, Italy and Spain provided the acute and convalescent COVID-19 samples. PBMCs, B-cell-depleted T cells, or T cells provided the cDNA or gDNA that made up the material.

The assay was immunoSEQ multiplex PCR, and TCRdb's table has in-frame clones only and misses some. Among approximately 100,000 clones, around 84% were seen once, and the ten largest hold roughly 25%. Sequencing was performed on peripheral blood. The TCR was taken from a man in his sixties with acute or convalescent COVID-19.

Written as DNA, the CDR3 is TGTGCCAGCAGCTTCGGTGATGCATCTTATGGCTACACCTTC. Its protein is CASSFGDASYGYTF. J is TRBJ1-2 and V is TRBV5-8; D ambiguous. Germline CDR1 is SGHTS and CDR2 is YDEGEE. V was clipped by 2 bases and J by 5 bases, with 13 bases between them. The CDR3 loop spans 14 amino acids. Drawing the rest from reference TRBV5-8 and TRBJ1-2, the complete variable domain is EAGVTQSPTHLIKTRGQQATLRCSPISGHTSVYWYQQALGLGLQFLLWYDEGEERNRGNFPPRFSGRQFPNYSSELNVNALELEDSALYLCASSFGDASYGYTFGSGTRLTVV.